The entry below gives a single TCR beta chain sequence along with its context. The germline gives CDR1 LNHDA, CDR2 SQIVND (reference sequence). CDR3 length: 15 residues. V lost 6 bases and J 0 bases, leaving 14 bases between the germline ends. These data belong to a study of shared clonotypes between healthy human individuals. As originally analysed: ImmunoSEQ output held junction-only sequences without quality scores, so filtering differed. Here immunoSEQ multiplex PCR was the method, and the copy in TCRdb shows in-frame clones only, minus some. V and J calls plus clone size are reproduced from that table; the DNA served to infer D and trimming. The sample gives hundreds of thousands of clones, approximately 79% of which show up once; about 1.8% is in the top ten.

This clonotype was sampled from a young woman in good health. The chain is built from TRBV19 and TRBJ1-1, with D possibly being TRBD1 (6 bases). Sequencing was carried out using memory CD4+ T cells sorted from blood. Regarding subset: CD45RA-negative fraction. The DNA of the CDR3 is TGTGCCAGTAGAATCGGGGGCAACATGAACACTGAAGCTTTCTTT. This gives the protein CASRIGGNMNTEAFF.